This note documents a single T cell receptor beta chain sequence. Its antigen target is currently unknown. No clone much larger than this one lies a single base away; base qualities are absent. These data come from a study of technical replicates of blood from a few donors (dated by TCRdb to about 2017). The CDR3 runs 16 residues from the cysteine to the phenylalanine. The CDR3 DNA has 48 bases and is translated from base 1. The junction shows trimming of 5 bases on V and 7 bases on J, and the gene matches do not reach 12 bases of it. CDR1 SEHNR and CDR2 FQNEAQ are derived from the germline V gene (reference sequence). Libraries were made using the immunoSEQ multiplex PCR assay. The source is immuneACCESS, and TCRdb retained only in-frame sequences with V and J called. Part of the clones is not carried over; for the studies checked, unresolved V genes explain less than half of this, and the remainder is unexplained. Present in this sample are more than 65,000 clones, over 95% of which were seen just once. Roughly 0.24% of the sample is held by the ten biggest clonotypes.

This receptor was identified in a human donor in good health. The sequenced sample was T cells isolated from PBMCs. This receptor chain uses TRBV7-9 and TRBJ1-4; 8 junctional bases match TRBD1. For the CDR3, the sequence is CASSPGTGSVVEKLFF. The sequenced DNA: TGTGCCAGCAGCCCAGGGACAGGTTCGGTGGTTGAAAAACTGTTTTTT.